Given below is one T cell receptor (beta chain) in context. The antigen this receptor binds is unknown. Within one base of it there is no much larger clone, and no base qualities were kept. The sample's time point label, decoded: baseline before first vaccination. Vaccinee samples were obtained from the UK trials COV001 and COV002, which included a single-blind randomized controlled phase 2/3 trial of AZD1222 (ChAdOx1 nCoV-19) in healthy adults. Trial participant PBMC samples were collected at day 0 and day 28 after the second dose for TCRbeta chain sequencing. The sample is drawn from a study of T cell responses to AZD1222 COVID-19 vaccine (dated by TCRdb to the early 2020s). Looking at the study overall: AZD1222 recipients given second doses at about 4 weeks or at about 12 weeks were pooled, since spike-specific TCR depth and breadth were not found to differ between the two schedules. TCR sequencing covered over 230 trial participants: some 210 given two doses of AZD1222 and 26 given two doses of MenACWY control vaccine. Trial participants were enrolled by age into subgroups of 18-55, 56-69 and 70-plus years, and 148, 28 and 57 TCR-sequenced participants, respectively, were included in these subgroups. Results and caveats for the whole study, not just this receptor: Conclusions about previously exposed vaccinees are limited because only five to seven AZD1222 recipients were SARS-CoV-2 seropositive at baseline. Reportedly, almost half of the unique spike-specific TCRs recognized epitopes lying outside the regions that are mutated in the B.1.351 and B.1.1.7 variants. CD4 TCRs associated with the vaccine covered the entire spike protein, and the dominant responses were in regions 160-218 and 743-854. No day 14 peak-response samples were available, so repertoires were characterized only after the peak T cell response. After two AZD1222 doses, both the breadth and the depth of spike-specific TCRs were significantly higher than at day 0 and than in MenACWY recipients. In the small 56-69-year group, the increase in depth fell short of significance, most likely because of low power. Participants were mostly white British, with more females than males. The authors suggested clonal diversity may have been underestimated.

The CDR3 regions of human TCRbeta chains were analyzed by immunosequencing. Under the source paper's analysis protocol: TCRs in the repertoires were matched against a reference library of SARS-CoV-2-specific TCRs that had been generated with the MIRA antigen-specificity platform. Breadth was defined as the fraction of unique TCRs that were SARS-CoV-2-associated. Depth was defined as the fraction of total T cells that were SARS-CoV-2-associated. Each spike-specific TCR was assigned to its reactive spike region and to a CD4 or CD8 class using the MIRA data. Log10-transformed breadth and depth values were compared by one-way ANOVA with Sidak's multiple comparisons tests. TCRdb's version of the immuneACCESS table is confined to in-frame rearrangements and falls short of the full clone set. An unresolved V gene accounts for under half of the shortfall where checked; the remainder is of unknown origin. V and J calls plus clone size are reproduced from that table; the DNA served to infer D and trimming. Across this sample there are 150,000 to 160,000 clones, with about 88% seen only once. The ten largest clones capture 3% to 3.5% of the sample.

The germline V gene sets CDR1 to SGHDT and CDR2 to YYEEEE. The CDR3 covers 13 residues, taking in both the cysteine and the phenylalanine. Just CDR3 DNA is preserved here, 39 bases in frame from base 1. Trimming costs V 3 bases and J 3 bases, and their ends lie 9 bases apart. This TCR came from an adult in good health. The sequencing here drew on peripheral blood, taken on day 0 of AZD1222 vaccination. This chain is built from TRBV5-6 and TRBJ1-2; too little of a D gene remains to name it. In nucleotide form, the sequence is TGTGCCAGCAGCTCACGAGATTACTATGGCTACACCTTC. Translation gives CASSSRDYYGYTF.